The entry that follows covers one TCR beta chain sequence. It has no known antigen specificity. No quality values exist for individual bases; no much larger clone is one base distant. The junction shows trimming of 3 bases on V and 0 bases on J, plus 6 bases between the germline ends. Including cysteine and phenylalanine, the CDR3 has 13 amino acids. The retained sequence is limited to the CDR3, 39 bases, with the frame set at the first base. CDR1 LNHDA and CDR2 SQIVND were looked up in the germline V gene (reference sequence). Expansion of CD8+CD57+ cells had been shown by flow cytometry in the patients chosen for sequencing. Severe acquired aplastic anemia was diagnosed in all patients according to International Study of Aplastic Anemia and Agranulocytosis and Camitta criteria. Patients had received no therapy at the time of blood sampling. In this study, sorted CD4+ and CD8+ T cells from the blood of healthy subjects and of severe aplastic anemia patients had their TCR repertoires deep-sequenced. Patients were enrolled under clinicaltrials.gov protocols 00001620, 01623167, 00001397, 00071045, 00081523 and 00961064 in the USA. Ficoll-Paque density gradient centrifugation was used to isolate peripheral blood mononuclear cells. Before DNA extraction, CD4+ and CD8+ T cells were sorted by FACS or by magnetic beads.

Profiling of TCR beta VDJ combinations and CDR3 sequences used genomic DNA as the template. TCR repertoire sequencing was run on an Illumina HiSeq 2000. In the paper's pipeline: TRBV/TRBJ rearrangement plots, CDR3 size and DJ length profiles, and Simpson's diversity index were used to evaluate the repertoires. The most abundant DNA sequence in the deep sequencing data was taken as the immunodominant clone. CDR3 amino acid sequences were screened for sharing across subjects and compared with published repertoires and the VDJdb database. TCRdb's own reprocessing of the public reads used fastp at Q25 and MiXCR and kept productive beta chains. Merged by CDR3 protein, the rows form single entries marked with the most common genes and DNA. Clone size and V and J calls follow TCRdb, not the original study. This sample gives approximately 150,000 distinct CDR3 sequences in total; approximately 44% of them show up just once. The ten largest clonotypes hold 2.5% to 4% of the sample.

The entry originates in a study of CD8+CD57+ T cells in acquired aplastic anemia (dated by TCRdb to 2017 to 2018). Concerning the study at large: On average, sorted CD4+ and CD8+ cells yielded approximately 3 ug of extracted DNA, with a range of about 0.17 to 27.4 ug. CD8+CD57+ expansion was defined as frequency above the mean frequency observed in healthy subjects.

Results the study describes overall, beyond this receptor: Around 27 CD8+ CDR3 sequences were found in both patients and controls but appeared to be highly expressed in patients and within the immunodominant clones of the patients. No significant difference in CD8+ Simpson's diversity was found between patients and healthy controls (P=0.060).

The V and J segments used are TRBV19 and TRBJ2-7; the D segment cannot be called with confidence. The clonotype comes from a human donor with aplastic anemia. The sample comprised sorted CD4+, CD8+, or CD8+CD57+ T cells (not recorded which) from PBMCs. Read as DNA, the sequence is TGTGCCAGTAGTATGGGCCTCTCCTACGAGCAGTACTTC. It codes for CASSMGLSYEQYF.